Each of the 23 T cell receptor beta chains below was sequenced from the same sample in a study of blood T cell repertoires in COVID-19. TCRdb's copy holds only in-frame clones and misses some; the assay was immunoSEQ multiplex PCR. The sample consists of about 220,000 clones, 82% of them appearing once. Sequencing used PBMCs or T cells enriched from blood (not recorded which). The receptors were sampled from a woman aged 60-75 years who had recovered from COVID-19.

The chain is built from TRBV2 and TRBJ1-1; 9 nucleotides align to TRBD1. Trimming at V came to 6 bases and at J to 6 bases, leaving 17 bases not matched to a gene. The CDR3 has 17 residues. Germline CDR1 SNHLY, CDR2 FYNNEI. CDR3 in amino acids: CASRVDRGRANWAEAFF. CDR3 coding DNA: TGTGCCAGCAGGGTGGACAGGGGTCGGGCTAATTGGGCTGAAGCTTTCTTT.

This clone was observed a single time. This chain joins TRBV14 and TRBJ1-2; 8 positions match TRBD1. Germline V CDR1 and CDR2: SGHDN, FVKESK. V dropped 0 bases and J dropped 7; count of bases not matched to a gene: 7. The CDR3 length is 15 residues. The CDR3 here is CASSQDGRGRGGYTF. The CDR3, as DNA: TGTGCCAGCAGCCAAGACGGCAGGGGGCGCGGTGGCTACACCTTC. Full variable domain (remainder filled in from reference TRBV14 and TRBJ1-2): EAGVTQFPSHSVIEKGQTVTLRCDPISGHDNLYWYRRVMGKEIKFLLHFVKESKQDESGMPNNRFLAERTGGTYSTLKVQPAELEDSGVYFCASSQDGRGRGGYTFGSGTRLTVV.

The V gene is TRBV5-1, the J gene TRBJ1-5; the D is unclear. Germline V gene data show CDR1 as SGHRS and CDR2 as YFSETQ. Trimming shortened V by 0 bases and J by 6 bases, and 10 bases separated the two germline ends. The CDR3 is 14 amino acids. CDR3 loop: CASSLESGVQPQHF. The DNA of the CDR3 is TGCGCCAGCAGCTTGGAATCTGGAGTTCAGCCCCAGCATTTT.

This sequence joins TRBV7-2 and TRBJ2-2; maybe TRBD2 (6 bases). CDR1 and CDR2 (germline): SGHTA, FQGNSA. V was pared by 2 bases and J by 7 bases, with 14 bases between. The CDR3 is 15 residues long. The CDR3 DNA reads TGTGCCAGCAGCTTATCGGCGGGGCGAATCGGGGAGCTGTTTTTT. As protein: CASSLSAGRIGELFF.

The chain uses TRBV6-5 and TRBJ2-2, with D perhaps TRBD1 (7 bases). The CDR3 totals 16 residues. Looked up from germline, CDR1 is MNHEY and CDR2 is SVGAGI. V lost 2 bases, J lost 6 bases, and 16 bases lay in between. The CDR3 DNA is TGTGCCAGCAGTTACGAATGGCAGGGGGGTGCCGGGGAGCTGTTTTTT. This sequence encodes CASSYEWQGGAGELFF.

There are a few counts of this clone. V usage is TRBV19 and J usage is TRBJ1-1; possibly TRBD1 for D (6 bases). Trimming removed 1 base at V and 4 bases at J, with 10 bases between. Germline CDR1 LNHDA, CDR2 SQIVND (reference sequence). This CDR3 has 14 amino acids. The CDR3 DNA sequence: TGTGCCAGTAGTATAGGACAGGTCCCCACTGAAGCTTTCTTT. Translation gives CASSIGQVPTEAFF.

DNA for the CDR3: TGTGCCAGCAGCTTAGTAGCAAATACCTACGAGCAGTACTTC. It specifies CASSLVANTYEQYF. The chain is built from TRBV13 and TRBJ2-7; no firm D call. Germline V gene sequence: CDR1 PRHDT, CDR2 FYEKMQ (reference sequence). The CDR3 loop spans 14 amino acids. Trimming stripped 1 base from V and 2 bases from J, with 9 bases between.

The chain recombines TRBV2 with TRBJ2-5; D is possibly TRBD1 (6 bases). Germline CDR1 reads SNHLY; CDR2 reads FYNNEI. The CDR3 has 15 amino acids. The V end lost 7 bases, the J end lost 0 bases, and 15 bases lay between the germline ends. The CDR3 region is CASNGPGTNQETQYF. Written as DNA, the CDR3 is TGTGCCAGCAACGGGCCCGGGACAAACCAAGAGACCCAGTACTTC.

This chain joins TRBV11-3 and TRBJ2-1; perhaps TRBD1 as D (6 bases). This CDR3 spans 15 amino acids. The germline V and J ends were trimmed by 5 bases and 0 bases, with 11 bases remaining between them. From germline, CDR1 is SGHNT and CDR2 YENEEA. The DNA of the CDR3 is TGTGCCAGCAGCACCACAGGGAGCTCCTACAATGAGCAGTTCTTC. This sequence encodes CASSTTGSSYNEQFF.

V gene TRBV2 combines with J gene TRBJ2-1; 7 bases match TRBD2. With V trimmed by 6 bases and J by 5 bases, 7 bases remained unmatched. There are 14 residues in the CDR3. The V gene's germline CDR1 is SNHLY and CDR2 FYNNEI. CDR3 sequence: CASSPGEGHNEQFF. The CDR3 DNA follows: TGTGCCAGCAGCCCTGGGGAGGGGCACAATGAGCAGTTCTTC.

In its sample, this clone was seen a few times. V gene TRBV9 combines with J gene TRBJ2-2; D is ambiguous. This CDR3 is built from 14 residues. Looked up from germline, CDR1 is SGDLS and CDR2 is YYNGEE. Trimming left V 1 base short and J 2 bases short, with 6 bases between. CDR3 sequence: CASSVNSNTGELFF. CDR3 nucleotide sequence: TGTGCCAGCAGCGTAAACTCCAACACCGGGGAGCTGTTTTTT.

The V gene is TRBV6-2 or TRBV6-3, the J gene TRBJ2-7; maybe TRBD1 (5 bases). Looked up from germline, CDR1 is MNHEY and CDR2 is SVGEGT. CDR3 length: 13 amino acids. Trimming removed 0 bases from V and 5 bases from J, with 8 bases in between. This CDR3 reads CASSYSQGHEQYF. CDR3 DNA sequence: TGTGCCAGCAGTTACTCTCAGGGCCACGAGCAGTACTTC.

This clone was observed a single time. V is TRBV6-2 or TRBV6-3 and J is TRBJ1-1; no clear D. The length of the CDR3 is 14 residues. V lost 0 bases, J lost 4 bases, and 9 bases lay in between. The germline gives CDR1 MNHEY, CDR2 SVGEGT. DNA of the CDR3: TGTGCCAGCAGTTACTCGAGTAAAACCACTGAAGCTTTCTTT. The encoded protein is CASSYSSKTTEAFF.

V and J are TRBV13 and TRBJ1-3; D not resolved. Trimming removed 0 bases at V and 2 bases at J, with 8 bases between. This CDR3 has 15 amino acids. CDR1 PRHDT and CDR2 FYEKMQ come from the germline V gene (reference sequence). As DNA, the CDR3 is TGTGCCAGCAGCTTAGGGGGCCCAACTGGAAACACCATATATTTT. Protein product: CASSLGGPTGNTIYF.

The V call is TRBV11-3, the J call TRBJ2-1, with D possibly TRBD1 on 6 matching bases. The CDR3 contains 14 residues. The germline V gene encodes CDR1 SGHNT and CDR2 YENEEA. Trimming removed 3 bases at V and 8 bases at J, with 14 bases between. The CDR3 region has the DNA TGTGCCAGCAGCTTCGGCAGGGGTTCTGATGAGCAGTTCTTC. Translating gives CASSFGRGSDEQFF.

In this sample, this clone turned up a few times. The chain uses TRBV27 and TRBJ2-5, with D perhaps TRBD1 (6 bases). Germline loops: CDR1 MNHEY, CDR2 SMNVEV (reference sequence). This CDR3 has 15 amino acids. V lost 5 bases and J lost 5, with 18 bases in between. The CDR3 DNA sequence: TGTGCCAGCAGTAGAACGATTCAGGGGTTGGAGACCCAGTACTTC. Amino acid sequence: CASSRTIQGLETQYF.

The chain is built from TRBV6-6 and TRBJ1-5; 8 bases line up with TRBD1. Trimming at V came to 5 bases and at J to 0 bases, leaving 24 bases not matched to a gene. The CDR3 is 22 residues long. Germline V gives CDR1 MNHNY, CDR2 SVGAGI (reference sequence). CDR3 sequence (DNA): TGTGCCAGCAGTCCTCAGAACCCTAGCTCCGGGACAGGAGTATATAGCAATCAGCCCCAGCATTTT. Its protein is CASSPQNPSSGTGVYSNQPQHF.

V usage is TRBV7-9 and J usage is TRBJ1-1, with 8 bases fitting TRBD1. The CDR3 totals 12 residues. CDR1 and CDR2 (germline): SEHNR, FQNEAQ (reference sequence). V trimming: 1 base; J trimming: 11 bases; junction bases outside the gene matches: 3. The CDR3 DNA reads TGTGCCAGCAGCTTAGTCCAGGGGGCCGCTTTCTTT. Amino acid sequence: CASSLVQGAAFF.

This sequence joins TRBV5-1 and TRBJ1-4; TRBD1 aligns across 12 bases. The CDR3 is 15 residues long. The trim removed 5 bases at V and 8 bases at J, leaving 7 bases unmatched. In germline, CDR1 is SGHRS, CDR2 YFSETQ. The CDR3 nucleotides are TGCGCCAGCAGTGGGACAGGGGGCATGATGGAAAAACTGTTTTTT. Translating gives CASSGTGGMMEKLFF.

CDR3 sequence reads: CASSVLPQGDTGELFF. CDR3 DNA sequence: TGTGCCAGCAGCGTCCTCCCACAGGGAGACACCGGGGAGCTGTTTTTT. The chain combines TRBV9 with TRBJ2-2; weak D call: TRBD1 (6 bases). Germline V gene lookup returns CDR1 SGDLS and CDR2 YYNGEE. V was shortened by 2 bases and J by 3 bases, with 14 bases between the two germline ends. The CDR3 extends over 16 amino acids.

This sequence joins TRBV7-9 and TRBJ1-1, with TRBD1 matching over 7 bases. The V segment lost 5 bases and the J segment 5 bases; nucleotides outside the gene matches: 5. This CDR3 comprises 13 residues. Germline values: CDR1 SEHNR, CDR2 FQNEAQ (reference sequence). DNA for the CDR3: TGTGCCAGCAGCCCGACAGGGAGGACTGAAGCTTTCTTT. Its translation: CASSPTGRTEAFF.

This clone was observed a handful of times. This chain connects TRBV4-3 to TRBJ1-2; no firm D call. The CDR3 extends over 14 amino acids. Germline V gene sequence: CDR1 LGHNA, CDR2 YSLEER. Trimming shortened V by 0 bases and J by 4 bases, and 9 bases separated the two germline ends. The chain's CDR3 is CASSQDYASYGYTF. CDR3 nucleotides: TGCGCCAGCAGCCAAGATTACGCCAGCTATGGCTACACCTTC.

The chain is built from TRBV12-3 or TRBV12-4 and TRBJ2-7; TRBD1 matches at 7 bases. The J segment lost 4 bases and the V segment lost 3 bases, leaving 3 bases of the junction unmatched. The CDR3 has 13 residues. DNA for the CDR3: TGTGCCAGCAGTTTCGCACAGGGGTACGAGCAGTACTTC. It codes for CASSFAQGYEQYF.